This is a list of T cell receptor beta chains from one sample in a study of T-cell reconstitution after alpha-beta-depleted transplantation in children. Using its own MiXCR run on the PCR reads, TCRdb lists one record per CDR3 protein. Counted here are fewer than 120,000 distinct CDR3 sequences, around 10% occurring once; the ten biggest clones make up 8% to 9.5%. Sequenced here: PBMCs from the stem cell graft donor, sampled from the stem cell graft. The receptors were gathered from a human donor who donated a stem cell graft to a child with acute lymphoblastic leukemia. Each CDR3 is given with its conserved first and last residue. A D gene is named only where the DNA matches it firmly. The size field is filled for only some rows; it gives once, few, many or a size class.

>many|TRBD1|15|TRBV20-1|TRBJ1-5
TGCAGTGCTAGTCAAGGTGACAGGGGGCTTCAGCCCCAGCATTTT
CSASQGDRGLQPQHF
>many|.|12|TRBV3-1|TRBJ1-1
TGTGCCAGCAGCCAAGAGGGGGAGAGAGCTTTCTTT
CASSQEGERAFF
>many|TRBD2|13|TRBV20-1|TRBJ2-1
TGCAGTGCTAGGGGCGGGGGCTACAATGAGCAGTTCTTC
CSARGGGYNEQFF
>many|.|14|TRBV5-1|TRBJ2-7
TGCGCCAGCAGCTTGACGGACACCTCCTACGAGCAGTACTTC
CASSLTDTSYEQYF
>few|.|16|TRBV19|TRBJ2-1
TGTGCCAGTAGTATCGTATGGGGCCGGATTAACAATGAGCAGTTCTTC
CASSIVWGRINNEQFF
>many|.|16|TRBV5-5|TRBJ2-7
TGTGCCAGCAGCACCCACTCCGGGGGCGGAGGGGGAGAGCAGTACTTC
CASSTHSGGGGGEQYF
>many|TRBD2|14|TRBV24-1|TRBJ2-5
TGTGCCACAGGGACTAGCGGGAGAGGGGAGACCCAGTACTTC
CATGTSGRGETQYF
>many|.|13|TRBV7-2|TRBJ2-2
TGTGCCAGCAGCGCGACAGGCACCGGGGAGCTGTTTTTT
CASSATGTGELFF
>many|.|15|TRBV7-2|TRBJ1-5
TGTGCCAGCAGCCTCCGCGGGCTTGCGGATCAGCCCCAGCATTTT
CASSLRGLADQPQHF
>many|TRBD1|15|TRBV10-3|TRBJ2-2
TGTGCCACTACTCAGACAGGGGCGAGCACCGGGGAGCTGTTTTTT
CATTQTGASTGELFF
>many|TRBD2|16|TRBV7-9|TRBJ2-3
TGTGCCAGCAGCTTAGGCCTAGCGGGAGTCGCAGATACGCAGTATTTT
CASSLGLAGVADTQYF
>many|.|18|TRBV6-5|TRBJ2-2
TGTGCCAGCACTTTACAAGGATCTTATATCCCGGGGCCCGGGGAGCTGTTTTTT
CASTLQGSYIPGPGELFF
>many|.|14|TRBV15|TRBJ2-5
TGTGCCACCAGCACTTCCTTGTACCAAGAGACCCAGTACTTC
CATSTSLYQETQYF
>many|.|15|TRBV4-3|TRBJ1-5
TGCGCCAGCAGCCGAAGAAGGGGCAGCAATCAGCCCCAGCATTTT
CASSRRRGSNQPQHF
>many|TRBD1|15|TRBV5-6|TRBJ2-1
TGTGCCAGCAGCTACGGGACAGGGCAATACAATGAGCAGTTCTTC
CASSYGTGQYNEQFF
>many|TRBD1|16|TRBV7-2|TRBJ2-5
TGTGCCAGCAGCCTCAGGTCGGGGACAGGGAGAGAGACCCAGTACTTC
CASSLRSGTGRETQYF
>many|.|16|TRBV4-3|TRBJ1-2
TGCGCCAGCAGCCACCAAGACGGGGAGCGTAACTATGGCTACACCTTC
CASSHQDGERNYGYTF
>many|.|14|TRBV7-7|TRBJ2-5
TGTGCTAGCAGCTTAGCAGGGCACCAAGAGACCCAGTACTTC
CASSLAGHQETQYF
>many|.|14|TRBV20-1|TRBJ1-2
TGCAGTGCTACTCGGGGCGGGTTTAAGGATGGCTACACCTTC
CSATRGGFKDGYTF
>many|TRBD1|17|TRBV20-1|TRBJ2-7
TGCAGTGCTAGCGCTCAATTGGGACAGGGGATCCCCTACGAGCAGTACTTC
CSASAQLGQGIPYEQYF
>many|TRBD2|15|TRBV10-1|TRBJ2-1
TGCGCCAGCAGCGGGGGGTCTGCCATCCCCAATGAGCAGTTCTTC
CASSGGSAIPNEQFF
>many|.|19|TRBV11-2|TRBJ2-5
TGTGCCAGCAGCTTAAATTTGGGCAGAATTAGGGTCCTCGAAGAGACCCAGTACTTC
CASSLNLGRIRVLEETQYF
>many|.|15|TRBV12-3/TRBV12-4|TRBJ1-5
TGTGCCAGCAGTTTAGGGGGACGGGGGAATCAGCCCCAGCATTTT
CASSLGGRGNQPQHF
>many|.|14|TRBV7-6|TRBJ2-5
TGTGCCAGCAGCTTAGCCCTCCACGGGGAGACCCAGTACTTC
CASSLALHGETQYF
>many|.|14|TRBV6-1|TRBJ2-4
TGTGCCAGCAGTGCTGATCTAGCCAAAAACATTCAGTACTTC
CASSADLAKNIQYF
>many|TRBD2|15|TRBV18|TRBJ2-7
TGTGCCAGCTCACCACCTTCGACTAGCTTCCTGGGGCAGTACTTC
CASSPPSTSFLGQYF
>many|.|13|TRBV6-2/TRBV6-3|TRBJ1-1
TGTGCCAGCAGTCGTACAACGGAAGCTGAAGCTTTCTTT
CASSRTTEAEAFF
>many|TRBD2|14|TRBV12-3/TRBV12-4|TRBJ2-5
TGTGCCAGCAGCCTACGGGGGGTGCGCGAGACCCAGTACTTC
CASSLRGVRETQYF
>many|.|16|TRBV18|TRBJ1-4
TGTGCCAGCTCACCACCGGTGCAAAGACCTAATGAAAAACTGTTTTTT
CASSPPVQRPNEKLFF
>many|.|14|TRBV7-9|TRBJ2-5
TGTGCCAGCAGCCCGAGGGTAGGGATAGAGACCCAGTACTTC
CASSPRVGIETQYF
>many|TRBD2|20|TRBV14|TRBJ2-7
TGTGCCAGCAGCCAAACGACCCCGGGACTACGAGAGAAGGGAACCTACGAGCAGTACTTC
CASSQTTPGLREKGTYEQYF
>many|.|14|TRBV3-1|TRBJ1-2
TGTGCCAGCAGCCAGGGTGGGCAGGTCTATGGCTACACCTTC
CASSQGGQVYGYTF
>.|TRBD2|17|TRBV12-5|TRBJ2-3
TGTGCCTCCTGCCTCCACGCGGGGGGGCAAAACACAGATACGCAGTATTTT
CASCLHAGGQNTDTQYF
>many|TRBD1|15|TRBV6-5|TRBJ2-2
TGTGCCAGCAGTTACAGAGGACAGGGAACCGGGGAGCTGTTTTTT
CASSYRGQGTGELFF
>many|.|17|TRBV18|TRBJ2-3
TGTGCCAGCTCACCAAGGTTGAGGTACTCTAGCACAGATACGCAGTATTTT
CASSPRLRYSSTDTQYF
>many|.|18|TRBV5-1|TRBJ1-2
TGCGCCAGCAGCTTGGAGGGGGGGACCAGTTCCCCATCCTATGGCTACACCTTC
CASSLEGGTSSPSYGYTF
>many|TRBD2|15|TRBV4-3|TRBJ2-1
TGCGCCAGCAGCCAAGTCCTAGCGGGGTGGAATGAGCAGTTCTTC
CASSQVLAGWNEQFF
>many|TRBD2|15|TRBV20-1|TRBJ2-3
TGCAGTGCTAGAGATCCTAGCGGGGGGCCAGATACGCAGTATTTT
CSARDPSGGPDTQYF
>many|TRBD1|15|TRBV5-6|TRBJ2-1
TGTGCCAGCAGCTGGGGGGACAGGGGGTCCTATGAGCAGTTCTTC
CASSWGDRGSYEQFF
>many|TRBD1|16|TRBV20-1|TRBJ2-3
TGCAGTGCTAGAGCTCCACCGGGACAGGGAGTAGATACGCAGTATTTT
CSARAPPGQGVDTQYF